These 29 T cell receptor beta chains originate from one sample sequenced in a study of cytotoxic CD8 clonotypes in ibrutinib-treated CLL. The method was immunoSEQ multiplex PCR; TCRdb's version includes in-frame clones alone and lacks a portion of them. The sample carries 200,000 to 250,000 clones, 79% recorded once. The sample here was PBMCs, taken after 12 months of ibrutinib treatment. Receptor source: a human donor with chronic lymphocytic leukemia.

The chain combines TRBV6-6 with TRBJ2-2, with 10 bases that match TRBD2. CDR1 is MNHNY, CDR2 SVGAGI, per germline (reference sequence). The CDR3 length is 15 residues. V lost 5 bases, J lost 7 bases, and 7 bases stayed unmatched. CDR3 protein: CASSGLAALGGELFF. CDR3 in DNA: TGTGCCAGCAGTGGACTAGCGGCTCTGGGCGGGGAGCTGTTTTTT.

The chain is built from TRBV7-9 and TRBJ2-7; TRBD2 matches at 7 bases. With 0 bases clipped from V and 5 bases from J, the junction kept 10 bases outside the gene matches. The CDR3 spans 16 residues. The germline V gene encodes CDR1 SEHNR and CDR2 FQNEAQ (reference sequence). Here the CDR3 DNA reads TGTGCCAGCAGCTTAGCTGGTGGGTCGGGGGGTCACGAGCAGTACTTC. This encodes CASSLAGGSGGHEQYF.

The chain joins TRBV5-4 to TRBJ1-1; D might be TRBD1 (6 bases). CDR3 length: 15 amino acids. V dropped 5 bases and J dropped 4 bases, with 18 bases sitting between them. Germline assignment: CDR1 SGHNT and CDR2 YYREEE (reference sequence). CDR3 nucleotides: TGTGCCAGCAGACCTCCAGGGGCCAAGAGCACTGAAGCTTTCTTT. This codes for CASRPPGAKSTEAFF.

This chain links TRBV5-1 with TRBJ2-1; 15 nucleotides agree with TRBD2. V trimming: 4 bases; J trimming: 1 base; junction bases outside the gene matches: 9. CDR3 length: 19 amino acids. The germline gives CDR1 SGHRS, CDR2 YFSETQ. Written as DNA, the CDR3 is TGCGCCAGCAGCAGAGGGACTAGCGGGAGGAGAGGATCCTACAATGAGCAGTTCTTC. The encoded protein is CASSRGTSGRRGSYNEQFF.

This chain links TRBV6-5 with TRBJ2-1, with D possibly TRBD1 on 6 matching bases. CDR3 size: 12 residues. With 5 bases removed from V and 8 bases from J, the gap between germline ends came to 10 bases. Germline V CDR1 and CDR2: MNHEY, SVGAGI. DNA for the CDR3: TGTGCCAGCAGTACTCCAGGGGATGAGCAGTTCTTC. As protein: CASSTPGDEQFF.

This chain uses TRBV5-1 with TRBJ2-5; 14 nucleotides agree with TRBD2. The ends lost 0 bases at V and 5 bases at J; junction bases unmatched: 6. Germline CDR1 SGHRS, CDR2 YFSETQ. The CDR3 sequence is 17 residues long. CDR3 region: CASSLGSGTSGSETQYF. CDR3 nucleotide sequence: TGCGCCAGCAGCTTGGGGTCCGGGACTAGCGGGAGCGAGACCCAGTACTTC.

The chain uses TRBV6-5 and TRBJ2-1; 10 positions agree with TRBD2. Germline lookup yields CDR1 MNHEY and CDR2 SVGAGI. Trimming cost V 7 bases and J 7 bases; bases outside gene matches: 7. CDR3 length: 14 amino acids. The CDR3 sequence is CASTQGLAWNEQFF. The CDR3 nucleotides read TGTGCCAGCACCCAGGGACTAGCGTGGAATGAGCAGTTCTTC.

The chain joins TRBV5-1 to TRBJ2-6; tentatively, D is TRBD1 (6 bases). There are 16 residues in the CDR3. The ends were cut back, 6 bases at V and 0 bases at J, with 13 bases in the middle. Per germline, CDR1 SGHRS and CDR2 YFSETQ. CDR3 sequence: CASTSGHSSGANVLTF. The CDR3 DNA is TGCGCCAGCACGTCGGGACATAGCTCTGGGGCCAACGTCCTGACTTTC.

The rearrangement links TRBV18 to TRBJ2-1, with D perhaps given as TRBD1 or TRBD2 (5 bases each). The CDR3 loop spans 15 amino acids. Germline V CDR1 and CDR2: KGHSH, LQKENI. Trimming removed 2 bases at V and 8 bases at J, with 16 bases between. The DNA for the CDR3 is TGTGCCAGCTCACCAAGTTGGGACCCTCGGGATGAGCAGTTCTTC. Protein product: CASSPSWDPRDEQFF.

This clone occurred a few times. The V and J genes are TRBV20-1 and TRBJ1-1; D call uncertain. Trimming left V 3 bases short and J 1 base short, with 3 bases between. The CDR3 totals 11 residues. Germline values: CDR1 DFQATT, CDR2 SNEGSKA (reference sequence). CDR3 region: CSASGNTEAFF. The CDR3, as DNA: TGCAGTGCTAGTGGGAACACTGAAGCTTTCTTT.

CDR3 sequence (DNA): TGTGCCAGCAGTGAAGGACAGGGGTATGGCTACACCTTC. Translating it yields CASSEGQGYGYTF. The chain recombines TRBV2 with TRBJ1-2; 8 nucleotides agree with TRBD1. The CDR3 length is 13 residues. V trimming: 1 base; J trimming: 5 bases; junction bases outside the gene matches: 0. Germline V lookup: CDR1 SNHLY, CDR2 FYNNEI.

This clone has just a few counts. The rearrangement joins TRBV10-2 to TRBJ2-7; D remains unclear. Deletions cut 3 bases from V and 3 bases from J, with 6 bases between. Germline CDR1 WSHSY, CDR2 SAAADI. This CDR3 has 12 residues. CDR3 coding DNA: TGCGCCAGCAGTGAACATAGCTACGAGCAGTACTTC. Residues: CASSEHSYEQYF.

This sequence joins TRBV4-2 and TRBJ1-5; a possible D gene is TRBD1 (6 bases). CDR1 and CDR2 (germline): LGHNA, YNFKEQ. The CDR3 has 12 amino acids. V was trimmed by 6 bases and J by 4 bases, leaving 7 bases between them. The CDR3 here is CASRQGNQPQHF. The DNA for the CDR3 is TGTGCCAGCAGGCAGGGGAATCAGCCCCAGCATTTT.

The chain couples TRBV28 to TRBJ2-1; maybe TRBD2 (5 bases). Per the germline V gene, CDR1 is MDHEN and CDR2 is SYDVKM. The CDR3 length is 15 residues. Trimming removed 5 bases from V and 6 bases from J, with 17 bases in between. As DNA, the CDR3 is TGTGCCAGCAGTACTCTAGCTACCCATCCCAATGAGCAGTTCTTC. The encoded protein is CASSTLATHPNEQFF.

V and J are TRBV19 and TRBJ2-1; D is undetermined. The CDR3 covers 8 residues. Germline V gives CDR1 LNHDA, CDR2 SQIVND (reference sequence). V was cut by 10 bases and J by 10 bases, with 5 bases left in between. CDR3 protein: CAILEQFF. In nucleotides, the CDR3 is TGTGCCATTCTCGAGCAGTTCTTC.

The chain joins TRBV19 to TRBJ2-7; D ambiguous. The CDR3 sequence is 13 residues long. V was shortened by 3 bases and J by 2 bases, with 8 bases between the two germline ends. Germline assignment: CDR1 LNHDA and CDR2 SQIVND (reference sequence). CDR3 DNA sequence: TGTGCCAGTAGTATGTCAGTGGCCTACGAGCAGTACTTC. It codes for CASSMSVAYEQYF.

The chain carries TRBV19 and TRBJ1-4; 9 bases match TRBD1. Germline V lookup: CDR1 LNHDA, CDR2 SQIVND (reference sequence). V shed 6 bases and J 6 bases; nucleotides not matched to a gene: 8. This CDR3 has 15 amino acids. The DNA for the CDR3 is TGTGCCAGTAGCCCAAAGGACAGGGGAGATGAAAAACTGTTTTTT. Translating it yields CASSPKDRGDEKLFF.

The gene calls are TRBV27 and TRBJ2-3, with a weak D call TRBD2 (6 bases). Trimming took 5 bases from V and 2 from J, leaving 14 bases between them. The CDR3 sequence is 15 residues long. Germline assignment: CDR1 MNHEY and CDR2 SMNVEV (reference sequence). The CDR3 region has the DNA TGTGCCAGCAGTACACTGACTAGATACACAGATACGCAGTATTTT. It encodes CASSTLTRYTDTQYF.

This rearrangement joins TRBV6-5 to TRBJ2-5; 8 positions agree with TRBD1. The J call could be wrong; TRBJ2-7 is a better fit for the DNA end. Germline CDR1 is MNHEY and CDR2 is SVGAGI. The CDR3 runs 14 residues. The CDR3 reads CASTPGQEYSEQYF. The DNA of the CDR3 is TGTGCCAGCACCCCGGGACAGGAGTATAGCGAGCAGTACTTC.

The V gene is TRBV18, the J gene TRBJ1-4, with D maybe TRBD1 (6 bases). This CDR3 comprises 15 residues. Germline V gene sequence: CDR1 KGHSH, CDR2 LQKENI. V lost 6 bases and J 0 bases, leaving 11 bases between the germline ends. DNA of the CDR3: TGTGCCAGCTCCGGACAGAGGTCAACTAATGAAAAACTGTTTTTT. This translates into CASSGQRSTNEKLFF.

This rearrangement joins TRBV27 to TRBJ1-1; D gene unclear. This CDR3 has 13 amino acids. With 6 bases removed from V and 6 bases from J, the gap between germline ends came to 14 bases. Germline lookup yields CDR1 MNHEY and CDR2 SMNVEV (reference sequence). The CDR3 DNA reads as TGTGCCAGCAGCCTCGCCGGGATAGCTGAAGCTTTCTTT. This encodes CASSLAGIAEAFF.

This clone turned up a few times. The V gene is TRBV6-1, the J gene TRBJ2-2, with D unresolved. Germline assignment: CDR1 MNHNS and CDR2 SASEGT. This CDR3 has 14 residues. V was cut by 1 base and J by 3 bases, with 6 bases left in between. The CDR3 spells CASSEGADTGELFF. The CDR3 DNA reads TGTGCCAGCAGTGAAGGTGCGGACACCGGGGAGCTGTTTTTT.

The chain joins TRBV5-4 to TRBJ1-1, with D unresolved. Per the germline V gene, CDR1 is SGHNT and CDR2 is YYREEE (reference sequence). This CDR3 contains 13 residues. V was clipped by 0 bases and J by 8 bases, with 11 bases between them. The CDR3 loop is CASSLVGISEAFF. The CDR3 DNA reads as TGTGCCAGCAGCTTGGTCGGGATTTCAGAAGCTTTCTTT.

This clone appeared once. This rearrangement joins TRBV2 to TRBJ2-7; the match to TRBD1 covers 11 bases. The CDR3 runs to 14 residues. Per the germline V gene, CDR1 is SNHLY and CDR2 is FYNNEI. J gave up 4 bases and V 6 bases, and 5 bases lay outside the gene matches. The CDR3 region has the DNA TGTGCCAGCAGGGGGACAGGGGGAGGTTACGAGCAGTACTTC. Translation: CASRGTGGGYEQYF.

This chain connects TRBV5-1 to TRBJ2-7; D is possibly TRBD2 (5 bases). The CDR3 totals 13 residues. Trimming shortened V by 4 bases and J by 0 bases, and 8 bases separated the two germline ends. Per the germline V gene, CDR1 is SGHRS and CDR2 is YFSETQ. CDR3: CASSEGLSYEQYF. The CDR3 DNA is TGCGCCAGCAGCGAGGGTCTCTCCTACGAGCAGTACTTC.

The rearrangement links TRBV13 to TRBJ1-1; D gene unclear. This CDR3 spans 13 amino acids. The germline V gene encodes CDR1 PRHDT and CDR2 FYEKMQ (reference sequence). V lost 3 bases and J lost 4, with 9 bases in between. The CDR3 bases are TGTGCCAGCAGCTTTCGGCGCCGCACTGAAGCTTTCTTT. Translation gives CASSFRRRTEAFF. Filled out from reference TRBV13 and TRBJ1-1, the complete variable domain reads AAGVIQSPRHLIKEKRETATLKCYPIPRHDTVYWYQQGPGQDPQFLISFYEKMQSDKGSIPDRFSAQQFSDYHSELNMSSLELGDSALYFCASSFRRRTEAFFGQGTRLTVV.

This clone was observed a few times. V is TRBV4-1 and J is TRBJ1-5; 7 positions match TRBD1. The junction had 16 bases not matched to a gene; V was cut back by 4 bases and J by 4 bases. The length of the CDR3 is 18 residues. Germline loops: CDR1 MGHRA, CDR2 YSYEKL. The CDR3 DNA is TGCGCCAGCAGCCCTCCCTTAATACGACAGGGACTTAATCAGCCCCAGCATTTT. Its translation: CASSPPLIRQGLNQPQHF.

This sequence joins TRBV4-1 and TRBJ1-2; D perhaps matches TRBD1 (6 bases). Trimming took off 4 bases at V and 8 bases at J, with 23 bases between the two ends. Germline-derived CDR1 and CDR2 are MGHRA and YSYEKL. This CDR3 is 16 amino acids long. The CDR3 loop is CASSPQMAGTYLGYTF. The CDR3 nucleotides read TGCGCCAGCAGCCCCCAGATGGCCGGGACATACCTCGGCTACACCTTC.

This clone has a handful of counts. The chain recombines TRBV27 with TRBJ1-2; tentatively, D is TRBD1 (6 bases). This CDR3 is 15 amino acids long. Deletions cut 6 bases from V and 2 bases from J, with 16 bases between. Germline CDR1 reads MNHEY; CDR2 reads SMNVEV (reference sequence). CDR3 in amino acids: CASSFGTQGNYGYTF. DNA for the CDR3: TGTGCCAGCAGCTTCGGTACTCAGGGGAACTATGGCTACACCTTC.